Each of the 17 T cell receptor beta chains below was sequenced from the same sample in a study of CD8 T cells in Susac syndrome. RNA, at roughly 0.5 to 1 ug, was reverse transcribed with random hexamers. TCRdb processed the immunoSEQ multiplex PCR reads anew with MiXCR; each CDR3 protein has one entry. The top ten hold 0.1% of the sample, which has about 210,000 distinct CDR3 sequences, under 95% seen once. The sequenced sample consisted of CD4+ T cells from PBMCs. Every receptor here comes from a human donor in good health.

This sequence joins TRBV12-3 or TRBV12-4 and TRBJ1-1; D might be TRBD1 (5 bases). The CDR3 extends over 17 amino acids. V was cut by 1 base and J by 0 bases, with 15 bases left in between. The CDR3 coding sequence is TGTGCCAGCAGTTTAGAATTGTCGGACAACATGAACACTGAAGCTTTCTTT. Its translation: CASSLELSDNMNTEAFF.

The chain has TRBV5-1 and TRBJ2-3; 7 bases align to TRBD2. Germline CDR1 reads SGHRS; CDR2 reads YFSETQ. The J segment lost 2 bases and the V segment lost 0 bases, leaving 6 bases of the junction unmatched. The length of the CDR3 is 16 residues. This CDR3 is CASSLAGAGYTDTQYF. CDR3 coding DNA: TGCGCCAGCAGCTTGGCCGGAGCGGGGTACACAGATACGCAGTATTTT.

The V and J genes are TRBV20-1 and TRBJ1-6, with no clear D. The germline gives CDR1 DFQATT, CDR2 SNEGSKA (reference sequence). The CDR3 totals 15 residues. Trimming removed 3 bases from V and 3 bases from J, with 12 bases in between. The CDR3 sequence: CSASFETSYNSPLHF. The DNA for the CDR3 is TGCAGTGCTAGTTTCGAGACAAGCTATAATTCACCCCTCCACTTT.

This chain connects TRBV29-1 to TRBJ2-5; TRBD2 matches at 8 bases. CDR1 is SQVTM, CDR2 ANQGSEA, per germline. The CDR3 spans 12 residues. The J segment lost 5 bases and the V segment lost 4 bases, leaving 3 bases of the junction unmatched. CDR3 amino acids: CSVGASGETQYF. The CDR3 bases are TGCAGCGTTGGGGCTAGCGGGGAGACCCAGTACTTC.

The chain combines TRBV12-3 or TRBV12-4 with TRBJ2-7; 15 positions agree with TRBD2. The CDR3 sequence is 15 residues long. The J segment lost 2 bases and the V segment lost 5 bases, leaving 1 base of the junction unmatched. This chain's CDR3 is CASSRTSGGAYEQYF. In DNA form, the CDR3 reads TGTGCCAGCAGTAGGACTAGCGGGGGGGCCTACGAGCAGTACTTC.

The chain is built from TRBV7-9 and TRBJ2-4, with D unresolved. The CDR3 runs 13 residues. Germline lookup yields CDR1 SEHNR and CDR2 FQNEAQ (reference sequence). The V end was cut by 1 base, the J end by 3 bases, with 4 bases between. The CDR3 coding sequence is TGTGCCAGCAGCTTAGTGGGCAAAAACATTCAGTACTTC. Amino acids: CASSLVGKNIQYF.

This chain links TRBV3-1 with TRBJ2-6, with D unresolved. Trimming left V 0 bases short and J 2 bases short, with 11 bases between. Germline-derived CDR1 and CDR2 are LGHDT and YNNKEL (reference sequence). This CDR3 spans 17 amino acids. CDR3 residues: CASSQERSWTGANVLTF. The CDR3 bases are TGTGCCAGCAGCCAAGAGAGGTCCTGGACTGGGGCCAACGTCCTGACTTTC.

This clonotype turned up a few times. The V and J genes are TRBV24-1 and TRBJ1-5; D is unresolved. The CDR3 totals 12 residues. Trimming stripped 6 bases from V and 4 bases from J, with 6 bases between. CDR1 is KGHDR and CDR2 is SFDVKD in the germline V gene. Written as DNA, the CDR3 is TGTGCCACCAGTCTCAGAAATCAGCCCCAGCATTTT. Its protein is CATSLRNQPQHF.

This chain uses TRBV7-3 with TRBJ2-4, with TRBD1 identical over 8 bases. The V gene end was trimmed by 4 bases and the J gene end by 6 bases; junction bases not matched to a gene: 2. The CDR3 is made up of 13 amino acids. Germline lookup yields CDR1 SGHTA and CDR2 FQGTGA. The CDR3 reads CASSSTGGNIQYF. CDR3 bases: TGTGCCAGCAGCTCAACAGGGGGAAACATTCAGTACTTC.

This sequence joins TRBV12-3 or TRBV12-4 and TRBJ1-2; D is ambiguous. This CDR3 is 14 amino acids long. V was trimmed by 2 bases and J by 2 bases, leaving 9 bases between them. This CDR3 is CASSLLAVNYGYTF. CDR3 nucleotide sequence: TGTGCCAGCAGTTTATTGGCAGTCAACTATGGCTACACCTTC.

This clonotype was observed a single time. The rearrangement links TRBV4-2 to TRBJ2-1; D is perhaps TRBD1 (6 bases). V was clipped by 4 bases and J by 8 bases, with 18 bases between them. The length of the CDR3 is 15 residues. Per the germline V gene, CDR1 is LGHNA and CDR2 is YNFKEQ. The CDR3 coding sequence is TGTGCCAGCAGCCGAGCAAGCGCAGGGGTGGATGAGCAGTTCTTC. Translation gives CASSRASAGVDEQFF.

A single count supports this clonotype. The chain joins TRBV6-1 to TRBJ1-1; D possibly corresponds to TRBD1 (5 bases). This CDR3 region has 14 residues. CDR1 MNHNS and CDR2 SASEGT come from the germline V gene. V lost 6 bases, J lost 1 base, and 12 bases lay in between. CDR3 amino acids: CASRWDSENTEAFF. For the CDR3, the DNA is TGTGCCAGCAGATGGGACTCGGAGAACACTGAAGCTTTCTTT.

The chain carries TRBV5-4 and TRBJ2-7; TRBD1 is a possible D gene (5 bases). The CDR3 covers 13 residues. The germline V gene encodes CDR1 SGHNT and CDR2 YYREEE (reference sequence). V lost 3 bases to trimming and J lost 1 base, with 8 bases between them. CDR3 sequence: CASSSTVSYEQYV. CDR3 in DNA: TGTGCCAGCAGCTCGACAGTTTCCTACGAGCAGTACGTC.

The chain has TRBV29-1 and TRBJ2-1; 7 nucleotides align to TRBD1. V was pared by 6 bases and J by 5 bases, with 13 bases of the junction left unmatched. Germline values: CDR1 SQVTM, CDR2 ANQGSEA. The CDR3 is 15 amino acids. CDR3 coding DNA: TGCAGCGTCCTCGTTCGGGGACAGAAGAACAATGAGCAGTTCTTC. This translates into CSVLVRGQKNNEQFF.

This clonotype was observed a single time. The V gene is TRBV7-9, the J gene TRBJ2-3; D call uncertain. CDR1 is SEHNR and CDR2 is FQNEAQ in the germline V gene (reference sequence). Trimming shortened V by 1 base and J by 4 bases, and 12 bases separated the two germline ends. The CDR3 consists of 15 residues. The CDR3 protein is CASSLGSTGADTQYF. CDR3 nucleotide sequence: TGTGCCAGCAGCTTAGGATCGACTGGGGCAGATACGCAGTATTTT.

The V gene is TRBV4-3, the J gene TRBJ2-5; D may be TRBD2 (6 bases). CDR3 size: 15 residues. Germline CDR1 reads LGHNA; CDR2 reads YSLEER. V was clipped by 5 bases and J by 4 bases, with 17 bases between them. In DNA form, the CDR3 reads TGCGCCAGCAGCTACGGGACTTTGGGGCGAGAGACCCAGTACTTC. This encodes CASSYGTLGRETQYF.

The chain carries TRBV29-1 and TRBJ1-5; D gene uncertain. Germline CDR1 is SQVTM and CDR2 is ANQGSEA. The CDR3 consists of 12 residues. V lost 4 bases and J lost 2, with 6 bases in between. As DNA, the CDR3 is TGCAGCGTTGTGCAGGGCAATCAGCCCCAGCATTTT. Translation: CSVVQGNQPQHF.